This TCR beta chain originates from a study of beta chain features in type 1 diabetes. Staining for CD45RO/CCR7/CD25/CD127/CD95/CD27 allowed sorting of CD4+ naive, central memory, regulatory and stem cell-like memory cells. The isolated RNA, all of it, was reverse transcribed, so expressed TCRB transcripts were what got sequenced. The protocol was immunoSEQ multiplex PCR, while the TCRdb copy is restricted to in-frame clones and leaves out a portion. This sample carries 250,000 to 300,000 clones, approximately 8.1% of them seen once, and the ten largest clones take roughly 1%. This clone was seen many times. Sample: central memory CD4+ T cells from blood. This TCR derives from a woman between 18 and 29 years old in good health.

CDR3 in DNA: TGCGCCAGCAGCCAATCGCCCGGGACTAGTCGTGATACGCAGTATTTT. Amino acids: CASSQSPGTSRDTQYF. This sequence joins TRBV4-3 and TRBJ2-3, with 8 bases that match TRBD2. The CDR3 consists of 16 residues. Germline values: CDR1 LGHNA, CDR2 YSLEER. With 2 bases clipped from V and 6 bases from J, the junction kept 10 bases outside the gene matches.